These 31 T cell receptor beta chains share one sample of origin, sequenced in a study of TIL therapy for anti-PD-1-resistant metastatic lung cancer. The immunoSEQ assay was v3. Repertoires were generated with immunoSEQ multiplex PCR, while TCRdb's copy carries only in-frame clones and drops some. The repertoire includes about 50,000 clones, less than 85% of them detected once, and approximately 5.6% sits in the top ten. As for time point: pre-treatment sample, taken before nivolumab and TIL therapy. Tumor tissue came from excised metastases, mostly pleural nodules or supraclavicular lymph nodes. The source material was tumor tissue, sampled at baseline. The receptors shown here come from a person aged 25-85 years with non-small cell lung cancer.

In this sample, this clone turned up once. The genes are TRBV6-1 and TRBJ2-3; 12 nucleotides align to TRBD2. Trimming cost V 3 bases and J 3 bases; bases outside gene matches: 4. Germline V lookup: CDR1 MNHNS, CDR2 SASEGT. The CDR3 totals 16 residues. The CDR3 protein is CASSESSGGATDTQYF. CDR3 bases: TGTGCCAGCAGTGAGTCTAGCGGGGGGGCGACAGATACGCAGTATTTT.

This clone was counted between two and nine times. The V call is TRBV4-3, the J call TRBJ2-3; 7 nucleotides line up with TRBD2. This CDR3 has 16 residues. Germline V lookup: CDR1 LGHNA, CDR2 YSLEER. V shed 1 base and J 2 bases; nucleotides not matched to a gene: 6. The CDR3 DNA sequence: TGCGCCAGCAGCCAAGCGGAGGGACTACCCACAGATACGCAGTATTTT. It specifies CASSQAEGLPTDTQYF.

CDR3: CASSRAGGPVSYNEQFF. CDR3 DNA: TGTGCCAGCAGTCGTGCGGGAGGGCCGGTGTCCTACAATGAGCAGTTCTTC. V gene TRBV27 combines with J gene TRBJ2-1; 9 bases align to TRBD2. J gave up 1 base and V 5 bases, and 9 bases lay outside the gene matches. Germline-derived CDR1 and CDR2 are MNHEY and SMNVEV (reference sequence). This CDR3 has 17 residues.

This clone has only a few counts. This chain joins TRBV30 and TRBJ1-2; 7 nucleotides agree with TRBD1. Germline CDR1 is GTSNPN and CDR2 is SVGIG (reference sequence). V was clipped by 3 bases and J by 2 bases; unmatched bases: 3. CDR3 length: 13 residues. As DNA, the CDR3 is TGTGCCTGGAGGCCGGGACAGAACTATGGCTACACCTTC. It specifies CAWRPGQNYGYTF.

The sample holds a few counts of this clone. The rearrangement joins TRBV6-6 to TRBJ1-4, with D tentatively TRBD1 (5 bases). The CDR3 is made up of 11 amino acids. Trimming took 2 bases from V and 13 from J, leaving 8 bases between them. From germline, CDR1 is MNHNY and CDR2 SVGAGI (reference sequence). As DNA, the CDR3 is TGTGCCAGCAGTTACGACAGACGACTGTTTTTT. Translation gives CASSYDRRLFF.

The chain combines TRBV28 with TRBJ1-1; tentatively, D is TRBD1 (6 bases). There are 14 residues in the CDR3. The germline V gene has CDR1 MDHEN and CDR2 SYDVKM. V was shortened by 4 bases and J by 0 bases, with 9 bases between the two germline ends. This CDR3 reads CASSWGTMNTEAFF. In DNA form, the CDR3 reads TGTGCCAGCAGTTGGGGGACAATGAACACTGAAGCTTTCTTT.

V gene TRBV5-4 combines with J gene TRBJ1-2; D possibly corresponds to TRBD1 (5 bases). The CDR3 is made up of 15 amino acids. With 2 bases removed from V and 4 bases from J, the gap between germline ends came to 15 bases. Looked up from germline, CDR1 is SGHNT and CDR2 is YYREEE (reference sequence). The CDR3 coding sequence is TGTGCCAGCAGCTTTGAAAGTGGGGGGATCTATGGCTACACCTTC. Protein sequence: CASSFESGGIYGYTF.

The chain joins TRBV19 to TRBJ1-5; possibly TRBD1 for D (5 bases). CDR1 is LNHDA, CDR2 SQIVND, per germline (reference sequence). This CDR3 is built from 18 residues. V was clipped by 4 bases and J by 1 base, with 20 bases between them. Here the CDR3 reads CASSRGPTGGASNQPQHF. The CDR3, as DNA: TGTGCCAGTAGTAGGGGCCCTACGGGCGGGGCGAGCAATCAGCCCCAGCATTTT.

This chain connects TRBV7-8 to TRBJ2-3; a weak D match, TRBD2 (6 bases). Per germline, CDR1 SGHVS and CDR2 FQNEAQ. The CDR3 contains 12 residues. V lost 5 bases and J lost 14, with 17 bases in between. The CDR3 region is CASSRRGVDRYF. The CDR3 DNA follows: TGTGCCAGCAGCCGGCGGGGCGTAGATAGGTATTTT.

Of note for this clone: At one of its ends the junction is not consistent with the germline gene, which may arise from a read error. The V and J genes are TRBV7-7 and TRBJ1-4; D unresolved. This CDR3 has 13 residues. Germline V lookup: CDR1 SSHAT, CDR2 FNYEAQ (reference sequence). The CDR3 sequence is CASSLVWGEKLFF. CDR3 coding DNA: TGTGCTAGCAGCTTAGTTTGGGGAGAAAAACTGTTTTTT.

The chain combines TRBV6-1 with TRBJ1-1, with D perhaps TRBD1 (6 bases). Germline V gene lookup returns CDR1 MNHNS and CDR2 SASEGT. Trimming stripped 8 bases from V and 1 base from J, with 17 bases between. The CDR3 spans 15 residues. The CDR3 coding sequence is TGTGCCAGCGGGGACATTCGGTTTCGGAACACTGAAGCTTTCTTT. It yields the protein CASGDIRFRNTEAFF.

The CDR3 region is CASSLTTDQETQYF. The CDR3 nucleotides are TGTGCCAGCAGCTTAACGACGGACCAAGAGACCCAGTACTTC. The rearrangement uses TRBV13 and TRBJ2-5; D gene uncertain. Germline CDR1 is PRHDT and CDR2 is FYEKMQ (reference sequence). V was pared by 2 bases and J by 0 bases, with 7 bases between. The CDR3 loop spans 14 amino acids.

V and J are TRBV29-1 and TRBJ1-2; a possible D gene is TRBD1 (6 bases). Trimming took off 4 bases at V and 0 bases at J, with 15 bases between the two ends. The CDR3 runs to 15 residues. Germline V gene sequence: CDR1 SQVTM, CDR2 ANQGSEA. CDR3 protein: CSVGLGTRTNYGYTF. CDR3 in DNA: TGCAGCGTTGGCCTTGGGACACGAACTAACTATGGCTACACCTTC.

The V and J genes are TRBV27 and TRBJ2-3, with D possibly being TRBD1 (6 bases). The CDR3 consists of 14 residues. CDR1 MNHEY and CDR2 SMNVEV come from the germline V gene (reference sequence). V lost 5 bases to trimming and J lost 2 bases, with 11 bases between them. CDR3 coding DNA: TGTGCCAGCAGTCCCGGACAGTTCACAGATACGCAGTATTTT. Translation: CASSPGQFTDTQYF.

The chain joins TRBV9 to TRBJ1-1, with D unclear. V was cut by 4 bases and J by 1 base, with 8 bases left in between. The CDR3 loop spans 13 amino acids. CDR1 and CDR2 (germline): SGDLS, YYNGEE. DNA for the CDR3: TGTGCCAGCAGCCCAGGAGGGAACACTGAAGCTTTCTTT. It translates to CASSPGGNTEAFF.

The V gene is TRBV7-9, the J gene TRBJ2-5; 8 nucleotides align to TRBD1. J lost 5 bases, V lost 5 bases, and 7 bases had no gene match. The germline CDR1 and CDR2 sequences are SEHNR and FQNEAQ (reference sequence). The CDR3 loop spans 14 amino acids. The DNA of the CDR3 is TGTGCCAGCAGCGCCCAGGGGGCGGGGGAGACCCAGTACTTC. Encoded protein: CASSAQGAGETQYF. Combining the CDR3 with reference TRBV7-9 and TRBJ2-5 gives the whole variable domain DTGVSQNPRHKITKRGQNVTFRCDPISEHNRLYWYRQTLGQGPEFLTYFQNEAQLEKSRLLSDRFSAERPKGSFSTLEIQRTEQGDSAMYLCASSAQGAGETQYFGPGTRLLVL.

CDR3 region: CASSLVGPTEQFF. The CDR3 bases are TGTGCCAGCAGCTTGGTTGGCCCTACTGAGCAGTTCTTC. The V gene is TRBV5-4, the J gene TRBJ2-1; D gene unclear. The CDR3 consists of 13 residues. In germline, CDR1 is SGHNT, CDR2 YYREEE (reference sequence). The V gene lost 0 bases and the J gene lost 9 bases, with 10 bases spanning the gap. Combining the CDR3 with reference TRBV5-4 and TRBJ2-1 gives the whole variable domain ETGVTQSPTHLIKTRGQQVTLRCSSQSGHNTVSWYQQALGQGPQFIFQYYREEENGRGNFPPRFSGLQFPNYSSELNVNALELDDSALYLCASSLVGPTEQFFGPGTRLTVL.

The chain joins TRBV9 to TRBJ1-2; 10 nucleotides match TRBD1. CDR1 SGDLS and CDR2 YYNGEE come from the germline V gene. Losses at the gene ends were 0 bases for V and 6 bases for J; bases not matched to a gene: 14. The CDR3 sequence is 18 residues long. The CDR3 reads CASSVETGGAWPINGYTF. CDR3 DNA: TGTGCCAGCAGCGTAGAGACAGGGGGCGCATGGCCCATAAATGGCTACACCTTC.

The chain links TRBV10-2 to TRBJ1-4; D unresolved. Germline loops: CDR1 WSHSY, CDR2 SAAADI. Trimming took 6 bases from V and 5 from J, leaving 13 bases between them. This CDR3 is built from 14 residues. This CDR3 reads CASRVPSRNEKLFF. CDR3 coding DNA: TGCGCCAGCAGGGTCCCGAGTAGGAATGAAAAACTGTTTTTT.

The V gene is TRBV29-1, the J gene TRBJ2-7; no reliable D call. The V gene's germline CDR1 is SQVTM and CDR2 ANQGSEA. The CDR3 is 9 residues long. Trimming left V 4 bases short and J 10 bases short, with 8 bases between. CDR3 loop: CSVVRRQYF. As DNA, the CDR3 is TGCAGCGTTGTTCGTCGTCAGTACTTC.

The V and J genes are TRBV6-1 and TRBJ1-6, with D unclear. Germline-derived CDR1 and CDR2 are MNHNS and SASEGT. The V end was cut by 2 bases, the J end by 17 bases, with 16 bases between. The CDR3 has 13 residues. CDR3 in amino acids: CASSERPTVAVHF. The DNA of the CDR3 is TGTGCCAGCAGTGAAAGGCCTACGGTAGCGGTCCACTTT.

This clone was picked up a small number of times. The rearrangement joins TRBV5-1 to TRBJ2-7, with 9 positions matching TRBD2. CDR1 and CDR2 from the germline V gene are SGHRS and YFSETQ. The length of the CDR3 is 15 residues. V dropped 4 bases and J dropped 11; count of bases not matched to a gene: 16. The CDR3 DNA is TGCGCCAGCAGCGGGCAGACTAGCGGCCTTGGGAGGGAGTACTTC. Its translation is CASSGQTSGLGREYF.

Turning to this clone: Its ends do not fully match the called genes, so a read error is possible. The V and J genes are TRBV19 and TRBJ2-5; D is unclear. The CDR3 is made up of 11 amino acids. Germline V gene sequence: CDR1 LNHDA, CDR2 SQIVND (reference sequence). The CDR3 region has the DNA TGTGCCAGTAGGTACTTAGAGGCCCAGTACTTC. It is translated as CASRYLEAQYF. Complete variable domain (other parts from reference TRBV19 and TRBJ2-5): DGGITQSPKYLFRKEGQNVTLSCEQNLNHDAMYWYRQDPGQGLRLIYYSQIVNDFQKGDIAEGYSVSREKKESFPLTVTSAQKNPTAFYLCASRYLEAQYFGPGTRLLVL.

The genes are TRBV5-1 and TRBJ2-3; 7 positions agree with TRBD2. Germline values: CDR1 SGHRS, CDR2 YFSETQ. The CDR3 has 16 amino acids. V dropped 0 bases and J dropped 2; count of bases not matched to a gene: 6. The CDR3 region is CASSLGGGGYTDTQYF. The CDR3 DNA reads as TGCGCCAGCAGCTTGGGCGGCGGGGGTTACACAGATACGCAGTATTTT.

The J gene is TRBJ2-7, the V gene TRBV5-6; D gene ambiguous. The ends were cut back, 0 bases at V and 3 bases at J, with 4 bases in the middle. The CDR3 sequence is 12 residues long. Germline CDR1 reads SGHDT; CDR2 reads YYEEEE. CDR3: CASSLGGYEQYF. The CDR3 DNA sequence: TGTGCCAGCAGCTTGGGGGGCTACGAGCAGTACTTC.

This chain connects TRBV28 to TRBJ2-7; either TRBD1 or TRBD2 may fit D (5 bases each). CDR3 length: 15 residues. CDR1 is MDHEN, CDR2 SYDVKM, per germline. V was cut by 4 bases and J by 2 bases, with 15 bases left in between. The CDR3 sequence: CASSSAGTGTYEQYF. DNA of the CDR3: TGTGCCAGCAGTTCAGCCGGGACGGGGACCTACGAGCAGTACTTC.

This clone occurred a few times. This chain uses TRBV9 with TRBJ2-5; D possibly matches TRBD1 or TRBD2 (6 bases each). The CDR3 spans 15 residues. CDR1 and CDR2 (germline): SGDLS, YYNGEE. Trimming left V 0 bases short and J 5 bases short, with 14 bases between. CDR3 protein: CASSVEIRGRETQYF. CDR3 DNA: TGTGCCAGCAGCGTAGAGATCCGGGGGCGGGAGACCCAGTACTTC.

The CDR3 DNA follows: TGTGCCAGCAGTTACTCGGTGGGAGGGCCCGTCTACGAGCAGTACTTC. It encodes CASSYSVGGPVYEQYF. This rearrangement joins TRBV6-5 to TRBJ2-7; 7 nucleotides match TRBD2. V dropped 0 bases and J dropped 3; count of bases not matched to a gene: 8. Germline V CDR1 and CDR2: MNHEY, SVGAGI. CDR3 length: 16 residues.

This clone was picked up one time. The chain links TRBV5-1 to TRBJ2-2; the D gene is possibly TRBD1 (6 bases). The CDR3 consists of 15 residues. Germline assignment: CDR1 SGHRS and CDR2 YFSETQ. V lost 1 base, J lost 5 bases, and 12 bases lay in between. The CDR3 DNA sequence: TGCGCCAGCAGCTTGATGGGGGCAGGAACCGGGGAGCTGTTTTTT. It encodes CASSLMGAGTGELFF.

The rearrangement links TRBV11-2 to TRBJ1-5; D is uncertain. The CDR3 loop spans 14 amino acids. The germline V gene encodes CDR1 SGHAT and CDR2 FQNNGV. V lost 0 bases and J 1 base, leaving 4 bases between the germline ends. The CDR3 reads CASSLEYSNQPQHF. The CDR3 region has the DNA TGTGCCAGCAGCTTAGAGTACAGCAATCAGCCCCAGCATTTT.

This clone has only one observation. This rearrangement joins TRBV7-9 to TRBJ2-3; D unresolved. The CDR3 runs 15 residues. Trimming shortened V by 5 bases and J by 1 base, and 13 bases separated the two germline ends. Germline assignment: CDR1 SEHNR and CDR2 FQNEAQ (reference sequence). The CDR3 sequence: CASSRAVGGTDTQYF. In DNA, the CDR3 is TGTGCCAGCAGCCGGGCGGTTGGCGGCACAGATACGCAGTATTTT.